The clone carrying this T cell receptor (beta chain) was recorded only once. The donors, healthy adults who were HIV-negative, had experienced no recent acute infections or vaccinations. Profiling relied on immunoSEQ multiplex PCR, and the TCRdb table lists in-frame clones only, not all of them. Counted here are approximately 1,500,000 clones, about 98% occurring once; the ten biggest clones make up about 0.42%. The sample is drawn from a study of shared clonotypes between healthy human individuals. CDR1 SGHVS and CDR2 FQNEAQ come from the germline V gene. This CDR3 is built from 16 residues. V lost 5 bases to trimming and J lost 4 bases; unmatched junction nucleotides: 11.

The sample was naive CD4+ T cells sorted from blood. The subset here: CD45RA+ positively selected. This chain connects TRBV7-8 to TRBJ1-1; TRBD1 matches 9 bases. The source of this sequence is a man aged 30 to 39 in good health. The CDR3 sequence: CASSPGRVQGATEAFF. The CDR3 DNA sequence: TGTGCCAGCAGCCCCGGACGGGTACAGGGGGCCACTGAAGCTTTCTTT.